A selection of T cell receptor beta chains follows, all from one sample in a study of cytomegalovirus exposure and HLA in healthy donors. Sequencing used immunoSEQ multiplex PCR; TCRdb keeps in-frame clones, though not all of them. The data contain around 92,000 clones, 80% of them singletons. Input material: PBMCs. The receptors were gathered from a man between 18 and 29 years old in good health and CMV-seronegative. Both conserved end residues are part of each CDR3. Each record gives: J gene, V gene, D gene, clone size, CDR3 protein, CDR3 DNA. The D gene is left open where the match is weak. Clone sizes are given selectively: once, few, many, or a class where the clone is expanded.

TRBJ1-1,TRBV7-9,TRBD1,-,CASSSPRDRGLRTEAFF,TGTGCCAGCAGCTCCCCCCGGGACAGGGGCCTGAGGACTGAAGCTTTCTTT
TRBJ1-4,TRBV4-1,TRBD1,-,CASSHFPVGQGFEPFF,TGCGCCAGCAGCCACTTTCCTGTGGGACAGGGGTTCGAACCGTTTTTT
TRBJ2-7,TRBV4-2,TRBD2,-,CASSSGGPYEQYF,TGTGCCAGCAGCTCGGGGGGGCCCTACGAGCAGTACTTC
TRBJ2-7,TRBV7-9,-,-,CASSLAMSSYEQYF,TGTGCCAGCAGCTTAGCGATGAGCTCCTACGAGCAGTACTTC
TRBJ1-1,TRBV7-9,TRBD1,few,CASSQQQGAQGEAFF,TGTGCCAGCAGCCAACAACAGGGGGCCCAAGGGGAAGCTTTCTTT
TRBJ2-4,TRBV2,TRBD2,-,CASLRETSGGYIQYF,TGTGCCAGCCTGAGGGAGACTAGCGGGGGGTACATTCAGTACTTC
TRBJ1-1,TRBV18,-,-,CASFDSHTEAFF,TGTGCCAGCTTTGACAGTCACACTGAAGCTTTCTTT
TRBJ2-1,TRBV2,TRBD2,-,CASSWTSGVTYNEQFF,TGTGCCAGCAGCTGGACTAGCGGGGTGACCTACAATGAGCAGTTCTTC
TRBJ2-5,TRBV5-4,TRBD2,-,CASSFSGEETQYF,TGTGCCAGCAGCTTTAGCGGGGAAGAGACCCAGTACTTC
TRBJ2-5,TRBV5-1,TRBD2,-,CASSSAASSGGAAETQYF,TGCGCCAGCAGCTCGGCAGCCTCTAGCGGGGGGGCCGCGGAGACCCAGTACTTC
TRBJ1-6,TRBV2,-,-,CASSEEGVGGSPLHF,TGTGCCAGCAGTGAAGAAGGGGTCGGGGGTTCACCCCTCCACTTT
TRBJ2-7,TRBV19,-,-,CASSTPGAYEQYF,TGTGCCAGTAGTACTCCGGGGGCCTACGAGCAGTACTTC
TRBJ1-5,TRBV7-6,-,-,CASSLGETGLGPQHF,TGTGCCAGCAGCTTAGGGGAAACGGGGTTAGGGCCCCAGCATTTT
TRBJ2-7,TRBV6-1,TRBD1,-,CASIRDRVSYEQYF,TGTGCCAGCATTCGGGACAGGGTTTCCTACGAGCAGTACTTC
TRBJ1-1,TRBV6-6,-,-,CASSPTKETEAFF,TGTGCCAGCAGCCCGACCAAGGAGACTGAAGCTTTCTTT
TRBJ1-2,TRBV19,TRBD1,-,CASSINRGDGYTF,TGTGCCAGTAGTATAAACAGGGGAGATGGCTACACCTTC
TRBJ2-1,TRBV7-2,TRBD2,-,CASSYLAGLGEQFF,TGTGCCAGCAGCTACCTAGCGGGGTTGGGCGAGCAGTTCTTC
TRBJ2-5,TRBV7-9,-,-,CASSLAFWQAGETQYF,TGTGCCAGCAGCTTAGCTTTTTGGCAGGCTGGAGAGACCCAGTACTTC
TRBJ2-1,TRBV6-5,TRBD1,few,CASSRLTGDGNEQFF,TGTGCCAGCAGCCGGCTGACAGGGGATGGCAATGAGCAGTTCTTC
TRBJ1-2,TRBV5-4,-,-,CASSGQVRGYTF,TGTGCCAGCAGCGGTCAGGTTAGGGGCTACACCTTC
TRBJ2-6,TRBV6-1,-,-,CASGGSSGANVLTF,TGTGCCAGCGGGGGGAGCTCTGGGGCCAACGTCCTGACTTTC
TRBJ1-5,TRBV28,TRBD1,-,CASRLGQGVDQPQHF,TGTGCCAGCAGGCTGGGACAGGGGGTCGATCAGCCCCAGCATTTT
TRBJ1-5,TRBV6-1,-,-,CACRRGSDNQPQHF,TGTGCCTGTCGTCGAGGTTCTGACAATCAGCCCCAGCATTTT
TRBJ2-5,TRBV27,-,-,CASGAYQETQYF,TGTGCCAGCGGGGCCTACCAAGAGACCCAGTACTTC
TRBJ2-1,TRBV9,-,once,CASNPRDSYNEQFF,TGTGCCAGCAACCCAAGAGACTCCTACAATGAGCAGTTCTTC
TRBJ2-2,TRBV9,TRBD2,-,CASSAGGLAGRDAAGELFF,TGTGCCAGCAGCGCCGGAGGACTAGCGGGGCGGGACGCAGCCGGGGAGCTGTTTTTT
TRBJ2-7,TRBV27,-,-,CASSLRGGRGYEQYF,TGTGCCAGCAGTTTGAGGGGTGGCAGGGGCTACGAGCAGTACTTC
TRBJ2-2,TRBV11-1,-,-,CASSLGGGWETGELFF,TGTGCCAGCAGCCTTGGGGGAGGATGGGAGACCGGGGAGCTGTTTTTT
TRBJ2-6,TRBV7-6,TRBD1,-,CASSFEGALGANVLTF,TGTGCCAGCAGCTTTGAGGGGGCGTTGGGGGCCAACGTCCTGACTTTC
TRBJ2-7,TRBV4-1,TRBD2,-,CASSQEGAGGSYEQYF,TGCGCCAGCAGCCAAGAGGGAGCGGGGGGCTCCTACGAGCAGTACTTC
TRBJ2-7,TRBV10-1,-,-,CATSGGALGEQYF,TGCGCCACCTCGGGCGGGGCCCTGGGCGAGCAGTACTTC
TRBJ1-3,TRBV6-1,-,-,CASTGSSGNTIYF,TGTGCCAGCACGGGGAGCTCTGGAAACACCATATATTTT
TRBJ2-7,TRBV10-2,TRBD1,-,CASSDDRGLEQYF,TGCGCCAGCAGTGACGACAGGGGGCTCGAGCAGTACTTC
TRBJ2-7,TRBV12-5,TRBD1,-,CASGRGGAGSYEQYF,TGTGCTAGTGGTAGAGGGGGCGCGGGCAGCTACGAGCAGTACTTC
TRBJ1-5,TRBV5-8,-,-,CASSPSYGQPQHF,TGTGCCAGCAGTCCCTCATACGGTCAGCCCCAGCATTTT
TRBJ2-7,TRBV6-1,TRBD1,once,CASRPRNRGSYEQYF,TGTGCCAGCAGGCCACGAAACAGGGGCTCCTACGAGCAGTACTTC
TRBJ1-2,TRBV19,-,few,CASSIVETDGYTF,TGTGCCAGTAGTATAGTGGAGACAGATGGCTACACCTTC
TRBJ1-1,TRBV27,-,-,CASSWGLHTEAFF,TGTGCCAGCAGTTGGGGGCTACACACTGAAGCTTTCTTT
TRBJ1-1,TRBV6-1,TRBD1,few,CASSRTGTEAFF,TGTGCCAGCAGCCGGACAGGCACTGAAGCTTTCTTT
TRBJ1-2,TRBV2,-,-,CASKTGDYGYTF,TGTGCCAGCAAGACCGGGGACTATGGCTACACCTTC
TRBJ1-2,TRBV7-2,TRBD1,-,CASSLRDRTNYGYTF,TGTGCCAGCAGCTTAAGGGACAGAACTAACTATGGCTACACCTTC
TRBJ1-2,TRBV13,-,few,CASSLGHMDSNYGYTF,TGTGCCAGCAGCTTAGGCCACATGGACAGCAACTATGGCTACACCTTC
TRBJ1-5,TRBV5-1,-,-,CASSLVADSNQPQHF,TGCGCCAGCAGCTTGGTTGCAGATAGCAATCAGCCCCAGCATTTT
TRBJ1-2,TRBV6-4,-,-,CASSGGPHGYTF,TGTGCCAGCAGTGGAGGGCCCCATGGCTACACCTTC
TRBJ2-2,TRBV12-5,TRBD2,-,CASGLALLAGGRYTGELFF,TGTGCTAGTGGTTTGGCTCTACTAGCGGGGGGGCGTTACACCGGGGAGCTGTTTTTT
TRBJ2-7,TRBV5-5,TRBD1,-,CASSPGQGVPNEQYF,TGTGCCAGCAGCCCGGGACAGGGGGTTCCCAACGAGCAGTACTTC
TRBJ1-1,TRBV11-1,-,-,CASTPGHQNTEAFF,TGTGCCAGCACTCCGGGACACCAAAACACTGAAGCTTTCTTT
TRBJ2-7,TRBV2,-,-,CASSETYRVGEQYF,TGTGCCAGCAGTGAAACGTACAGGGTCGGCGAGCAGTACTTC